Detailed here is one TCR beta chain. Its target is not known. A read error may account for a junction end that differs from germline. Researchers reported that TCR beta cDNA libraries carried unique molecular identifiers. T cells numbering 1 to 10 million yielded about 500,000 cDNA molecules. TCRdb used MiXCR to reprocess the PCR reads, holding one entry per CDR3 protein. Of roughly 650,000 distinct CDR3 sequences in the sample, about 60% were seen once. This sample was taken from a study of post-analysis software for immune sequencing data. About the study: Both relapsing-remitting and secondary progressive multiple sclerosis featured among the disease courses, as did progressive-relapsing multiple sclerosis.

The CDR3 spans 13 residues. Germline V gene data show CDR1 as LGHDT and CDR2 as YNNKEL (reference sequence). Whole-study findings and limits: With TRBV5-6, TRBV5-1 and TRBV20-1 included, about five TRBV segments were more frequent in patients than in controls. Those samples that were prepared in the same batch co-clustered strongly by F measure. People with multiple sclerosis had a significantly lower normalized Chao1 diversity than controls did.

This sequence joins TRBV3-1 and TRBJ2-5; unclear D gene. Sequencing input: blood. This TCR came from a girl aged 2 to 9 with multiple sclerosis. CDR3 sequence (DNA): TGTGCCAGCAGTCAAGTCGCATGGCAGACCCAGTACTTC. Its translation is CASSQVAWQTQYF.